These 3 T cell receptor beta chains were sequenced from one sample in a study of blood T cell repertoires in COVID-19. Sequencing used immunoSEQ multiplex PCR; TCRdb keeps in-frame clones, though not all of them. The sample yields around 190,000 clones, around nine tenths seen once. Sequenced input: peripheral blood. The receptors here all came from a young man with active or convalescent COVID-19.

This rearrangement joins TRBV27 to TRBJ1-1, with 7 positions matching TRBD1. V dropped 7 bases and J dropped 0; count of bases not matched to a gene: 8. CDR3 length: 15 amino acids. The germline CDR1 and CDR2 sequences are MNHEY and SMNVEV (reference sequence). CDR3 sequence (DNA): TGTGCCAGCAACCCAGGCGACAGGGTGAACACTGAAGCTTTCTTT. It translates to CASNPGDRVNTEAFF.

V is TRBV7-9 and J is TRBJ2-2; the D call may be TRBD1 or TRBD2 (5 bases each). Per the germline V gene, CDR1 is SEHNR and CDR2 is FQNEAQ (reference sequence). V lost 5 bases to trimming and J lost 0 bases, with 7 bases between them. The CDR3 loop spans 14 amino acids. CDR3 region: CASSRGANTGELFF. As DNA, the CDR3 is TGTGCCAGCAGCAGGGGAGCGAACACCGGGGAGCTGTTTTTT. The complete variable domain, with remaining parts taken from reference TRBV7-9 and TRBJ2-2, reads DTGVSQNPRHKITKRGQNVTFRCDPISEHNRLYWYRQTLGQGPEFLTYFQNEAQLEKSRLLSDRFSAERPKGSFSTLEIQRTEQGDSAMYLCASSRGANTGELFFGEGSRLTVL.

This rearrangement joins TRBV11-3 to TRBJ1-2; 7 bases are a match to TRBD1. CDR1 is SGHNT, CDR2 YENEEA, per germline. J was trimmed by 1 base and V by 3 bases; bases with no gene match: 5. CDR3 size: 15 residues. The CDR3 sequence is CASSLCTGDNYGYTF. The CDR3 nucleotides are TGTGCCAGCAGCTTGTGCACAGGGGATAACTATGGCTACACCTTC.